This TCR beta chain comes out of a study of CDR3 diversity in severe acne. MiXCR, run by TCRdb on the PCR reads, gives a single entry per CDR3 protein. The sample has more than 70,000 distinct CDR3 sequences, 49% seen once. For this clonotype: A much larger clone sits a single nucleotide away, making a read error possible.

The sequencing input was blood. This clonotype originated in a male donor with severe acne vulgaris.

The CDR3 loop is CASRNGTGVPRQFF. CDR3 in DNA: TGTGCCAGCCGTAATGGGACAGGGGTTCCTCGGCAGTTCTTC. The V call is TRBV19, the J call TRBJ2-1; 10 bases agree with TRBD1. Germline V gene data show CDR1 as LNHDA and CDR2 as SQIVND (reference sequence). The CDR3 runs to 14 residues. After removal of 9 bases from V and 12 bases from J, the junction contained 14 bases not matched to a gene.